This is a list of T cell receptor beta chains from one sample in a study of T-cell reconstitution after alpha-beta-depleted transplantation in children. One entry per CDR3 protein results from TCRdb running MiXCR on the PCR reads. Of some 300,000 distinct CDR3 sequences listed, around 7.3% are singletons. This specimen consisted of peripheral blood, obtained 360 days after TCRalphabeta/CD19-depleted stem cell transplant. These receptors all come from a female patient between 2 and 15 years old who had a stem cell transplant for Fanconi anemia, so the T cells may come from the graft donor. CDR3s include the opening cysteine and the closing phenylalanine or tryptophan. A D gene is named only where the DNA matches it firmly. Part of the rows lack a size; the others show once, few, many or a class for expanded clones.

j_call,v_call,clone_size,d_call,cdr3_nt,cdr3_aa
TRBJ2-5,TRBV11-3,.,.,TGTGCCAGCGGTGTGGGACCCCAAGAGACCCAGTACTTC,CASGVGPQETQYF
TRBJ2-1,TRBV7-9,few,.,TGTGCCAGCAGCTTAGGAGGGCAGGGGAAAGCTTACAATGAGCAGTTCTTC,CASSLGGQGKAYNEQFF
TRBJ2-5,TRBV11-2,many,TRBD2,TGTGCCAGCAGCTTAGAACCCCTTCGTAGTGGACTAGCGGGAGAGACCCAGTACTTC,CASSLEPLRSGLAGETQYF
TRBJ1-6,TRBV11-2,.,TRBD1,TGTGCCAGCAGCTTTACACGACAGGGGCCCTCCTCCTATAATTCACCCCTCCACTTT,CASSFTRQGPSSYNSPLHF
TRBJ1-1,TRBV20-1,many,.,TGCAGTGCCCCCCGAAGGGAGAGGGATGCTGAAGCTTTCTTT,CSAPRRERDAEAFF
TRBJ2-3,TRBV30,.,TRBD2,TGTGCCTGGAGTCCCGGGGTCGGGGGGGGCCCAGATACGCAGTATTTT,CAWSPGVGGGPDTQYF
TRBJ1-1,TRBV6-2/TRBV6-3,few,.,TGTGCCAGTGGGGGCGGGGGAAGAACTGAAGCTTTCTTT,CASGGGGRTEAFF
TRBJ2-7,TRBV6-5,.,.,TGTGCCAGCAGCTATGGACCCATCTACGAGCAGTACTTC,CASSYGPIYEQYF
TRBJ1-2,TRBV5-1,many,.,TGCGCCAGCAGCTTAGGTGAAAAGCTTAGCTACACCTTC,CASSLGEKLSYTF
TRBJ2-3,TRBV7-8,many,.,TGTGCCAGCAGCACACCGGGACTTACTAGCACAGATACGCAGTATTTT,CASSTPGLTSTDTQYF
TRBJ2-5,TRBV7-2,.,TRBD2,TGTGCCAGCAGCACCTCCGGGACTAGTTTTGAGACCCAGTACTTC,CASSTSGTSFETQYF
TRBJ2-2,TRBV5-1,many,.,TGCGCCAGCAGCTTGGAATACAGGGAAACCGGGGAGCTGTTTTTT,CASSLEYRETGELFF
TRBJ1-3,TRBV7-9,.,.,TGTGCCAGCAGACCTACATACACCATATATTTT,CASRPTYTIYF
TRBJ1-1,TRBV12-3/TRBV12-4,few,TRBD1,TGTGCCAGCAGCATTGGGACAGGGGTCCGGAAAGCTTTCTTT,CASSIGTGVRKAFF
TRBJ2-2,TRBV6-5,few,.,TGTGCCAGCAGTTACTCAGGCGTGTTGGTTACATCCGGGGAGCTGTTTTTT,CASSYSGVLVTSGELFF
TRBJ2-1,TRBV28,.,TRBD2,TGTGCCAGCAGTCCCTCGGGACTAGCTTACAGGCAGTTCTTC,CASSPSGLAYRQFF
TRBJ2-1,TRBV20-1,many,.,TGCAGTGCTTCTGGGGGCAATGAGCAGTTCTTC,CSASGGNEQFF
TRBJ1-1,TRBV3-1,many,.,TGTGCCAGCAGCGAACGGCACAGGAACACTGAAGCTTTCTTT,CASSERHRNTEAFF
TRBJ2-1,TRBV5-1,many,.,TGCGCCAGCAGCTTGGGTAGTGAGCAGTTCTTC,CASSLGSEQFF
TRBJ2-3,TRBV3-1,many,.,TGTGCCAGCAGGCAACGGGGGGCTCTCACAGATACGCAGTATTTT,CASRQRGALTDTQYF
TRBJ2-1,TRBV11-1,.,TRBD2,TGTGCCAGCAGCTTAGGCCGACTAGCGGGCCCCGGAGGCTCCTACGATGAGCAGTTCTTC,CASSLGRLAGPGGSYDEQFF
TRBJ2-2,TRBV19,.,TRBD2,TGTGCCAGTAGTATATGGTCGGGACTAGCGGGGAAATTCACCGGGGAGCTGTTTTTT,CASSIWSGLAGKFTGELFF
TRBJ2-5,TRBV6-5,once,.,TGTGCCAGCAGTTGGGGACGGTCTCCCGCAGAGACCCAGTACTTC,CASSWGRSPAETQYF
TRBJ2-3,TRBV7-3,few,TRBD2,TGTGCCAGCAGCTTAACGGCGGGAGTGAACACAGATACGCAGTATTTT,CASSLTAGVNTDTQYF
TRBJ2-2,TRBV20-1,many,.,TGCAGTGCATTCACTTACACCGGGGAGCTGTTTTTT,CSAFTYTGELFF
TRBJ1-1,TRBV6-2/TRBV6-3,.,.,TGTGCCAGCAGTCGCCTCGGACACACAAACACTGAAGCTTTCTTT,CASSRLGHTNTEAFF